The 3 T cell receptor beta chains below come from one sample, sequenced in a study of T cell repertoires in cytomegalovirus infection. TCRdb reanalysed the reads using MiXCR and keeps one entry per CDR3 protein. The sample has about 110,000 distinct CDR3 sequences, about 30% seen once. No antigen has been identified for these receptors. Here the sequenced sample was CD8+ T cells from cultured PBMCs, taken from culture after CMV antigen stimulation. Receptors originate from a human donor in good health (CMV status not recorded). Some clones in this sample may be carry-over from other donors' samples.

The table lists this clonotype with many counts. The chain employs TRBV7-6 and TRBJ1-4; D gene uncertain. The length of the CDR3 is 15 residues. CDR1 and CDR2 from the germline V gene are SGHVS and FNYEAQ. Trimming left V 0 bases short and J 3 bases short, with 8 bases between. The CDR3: CASSLAGGANEKLFF. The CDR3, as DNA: TGTGCCAGCAGCTTAGCTGGAGGAGCTAATGAAAAACTGTTTTTT. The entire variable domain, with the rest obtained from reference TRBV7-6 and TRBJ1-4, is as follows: GAGVSQSPRYKVTKRGQDVALRCDPISGHVSLYWYRQALGQGPEFLTYFNYEAQQDKSGLPNDRFSAERPEGSISTLTIQRTEQRDSAMYRCASSLAGGANEKLFFGSGTQLSVL.

The CDR3 here is CASSYSAQVVDGYTF. The CDR3 nucleotides are TGTGCCAGCAGTTACTCGGCACAGGTTGTTGATGGCTACACCTTC. J is TRBJ1-2 and V is TRBV6-2 or TRBV6-3, with a tentative D call TRBD1 (5 bases). CDR1 is MNHEY, CDR2 SVGEGT, per germline. V shed 0 bases and J shed 6 bases, with 14 bases lying between them. The CDR3 is made up of 15 amino acids.

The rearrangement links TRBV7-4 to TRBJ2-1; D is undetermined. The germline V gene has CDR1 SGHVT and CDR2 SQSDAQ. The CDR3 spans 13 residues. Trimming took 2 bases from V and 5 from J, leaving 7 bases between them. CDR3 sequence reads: CASSLPADNEQFF. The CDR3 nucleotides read TGTGCCAGCAGCTTACCGGCTGACAATGAGCAGTTCTTC.